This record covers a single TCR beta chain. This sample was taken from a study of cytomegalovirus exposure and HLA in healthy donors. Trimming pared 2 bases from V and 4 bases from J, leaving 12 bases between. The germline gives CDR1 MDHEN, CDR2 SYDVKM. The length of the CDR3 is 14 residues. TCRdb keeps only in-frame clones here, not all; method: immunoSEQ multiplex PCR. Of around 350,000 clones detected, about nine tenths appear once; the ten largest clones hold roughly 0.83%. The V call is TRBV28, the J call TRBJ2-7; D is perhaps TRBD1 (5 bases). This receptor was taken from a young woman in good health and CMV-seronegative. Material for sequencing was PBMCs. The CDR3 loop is CASSLVGHLYEQYF. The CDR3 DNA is TGTGCCAGCAGTTTAGTTGGACACCTATACGAGCAGTACTTC.